This T cell receptor beta chain was obtained from a study of T cells after yellow fever vaccination. The study, taken as a whole, reports: Clonotype sharing between CD4 and CD8 compartments was small. Abundant clonotypes from the bulk population could contaminate FACS-sorted repertoires. Reappearing after the booster were most of the clones from primary vaccination (around 96% CD4, 85% to 90% CD8).

With respect to this clonotype: Its antigen is not identified.

A universal primer site and UMIs were added as TCR cDNA was made by 5'RACE template switching. TCRdb ran MiXCR on the 5' RACE reads and lists one entry per CDR3 protein. Here the sample spans 300,000 or so distinct CDR3 sequences, approximately 8% being singletons. The input for sequencing was PBMCs, taken around 45 days after the first yellow fever vaccination. This TCR was recovered from a man between 18 and 35 years old who received the YFV17D yellow fever vaccine.

The CDR3 nucleotides are TGTGCCAGCAGCTTAGTTAGTAGCGGGGGTGGTGAGCAGTTCTTC. It specifies CASSLVSSGGGEQFF. The chain has TRBV7-3 and TRBJ2-1, with 9 bases lining up with TRBD2. The length of the CDR3 is 15 residues. Losses at the gene ends were 2 bases for V and 9 bases for J; bases not matched to a gene: 8. Germline values: CDR1 SGHTA, CDR2 FQGTGA.